This T cell receptor beta chain was observed in a study of T-cell memory formation after mild COVID-19. The overall study: In these data, TCR clusters were largely donor specific.

TCRdb reprocessed the 5' RACE reads via MiXCR and lists one record per CDR3 protein. The sample includes 400,000 to 500,000 distinct CDR3 sequences, around 18% of them seen just once. Study-wide points: CM and EM subsets held most contracting CD4+ clones; EMRA held CD8+ ones. Clones that contracted from day 15 to 85 had balanced CD4/CD8; later expanders were CD4+ biased. Cross-reactive memory seemingly joined, as some responding clones were found in pre-infection memory.

A few counts support this clonotype. Antigen unknown. The TCR originated in an adult woman who had mild COVID-19 (a few samples of this study predate the infection). Cell type and time point are not known. The sequenced sample was PBMCs or a T cell subset sorted from them (not recorded which).

The CDR3 loop is CASSRTPGGNGYTF. CDR3 sequence (DNA): TGCGCCAGCAGCCGGACCCCAGGGGGCAATGGCTACACCTTC. This rearrangement joins TRBV4-1 to TRBJ1-2; 8 nucleotides line up with TRBD1. The trim removed 4 bases at V and 6 bases at J, leaving 7 bases unmatched. Germline V gene sequence: CDR1 MGHRA, CDR2 YSYEKL. This CDR3 spans 14 amino acids.